This TCR beta chain comes out of a study of T cell repertoires in cytomegalovirus infection. Study information: CMV infection together with matching HLA type was indicated by public TCR beta signatures.

Using its own MiXCR run on the reads, TCRdb lists one record per CDR3 protein. Counted here are nearly 550,000 distinct CDR3 sequences, 16% occurring once; the ten biggest clones make up roughly 25%. The CDR3 totals 16 residues. J lost 7 bases, V lost 4 bases, and 12 bases had no gene match. Germline CDR1 and CDR2: SGDLS and YYNGEE. Sequencing was carried out using CD8+ T cells from PBMCs. The TCR was taken from a human donor in good health (CMV status not recorded). Some clones in this sample may be carry-over from other donors' samples. The chain has TRBV9 and TRBJ2-1; 9 bases line up with TRBD2. The CDR3 coding sequence is TGTGCCAGCAGCCCCCATTCCAGCGGGAGGACGAATGAGCAGTTCTTC. It encodes CASSPHSSGRTNEQFF.